Presented here are 25 T cell receptor beta chains from one specimen sequenced in a study of blood T cell repertoires in COVID-19. This table comes from immunoSEQ multiplex PCR, and its TCRdb copy is limited to in-frame clones, with some not included. Among 45,000 to 65,000 clones listed, around 84% were seen once. Sequenced sample: peripheral blood. The receptors come from a man at least 80 years old with active COVID-19.

This chain uses TRBV10-3 with TRBJ1-5; 8 bases map to TRBD1. Germline CDR1 is ENHRY and CDR2 is SYGVKD. CDR3 size: 15 residues. V shed 2 bases, J shed 11 bases, and the junction held 11 bases outside the gene matches. The CDR3 DNA is TGTGCCATCAGTGAGACCCGTGACAGGGGCACGGCCCAGCATTTT. Amino acids: CAISETRDRGTAQHF.

The chain combines TRBV7-2 with TRBJ1-4; tentatively, D is TRBD1 (5 bases). V gave up 5 bases and J gave up 8 bases, with 21 bases separating them. This CDR3 has 16 amino acids. From germline, CDR1 is SGHTA and CDR2 FQGNSA. CDR3 amino acids: CASSPNYGGFGEKLFF. The CDR3 DNA reads TGTGCCAGCAGCCCAAATTACGGGGGGTTCGGGGAAAAACTGTTTTTT.

The table lists this clone with a few counts. Sequence at one end of the junction differs from germline and may be a read error. The rearrangement uses TRBV29-1 and TRBJ1-2, with TRBD1 as a possible D gene (5 bases). Germline lookup yields CDR1 SQVTM and CDR2 ANQGSEA. CDR3 length equals 11 residues. For the CDR3, the DNA is TGCAGCGCCCCCGGGTCCTACGGGACTGACTTC. Translating gives CSAPGSYGTDF.

This clone has a single count. The chain couples TRBV19 to TRBJ1-1; no reliable D call. Trimming took off 8 bases at V and 3 bases at J, with 16 bases between the two ends. This CDR3 comprises 14 residues. Per the germline V gene, CDR1 is LNHDA and CDR2 is SQIVND (reference sequence). CDR3 in DNA: TGTGCCAGTGCATCGGGTTGGAGTGACACTGAAGCTTTCTTT. It encodes CASASGWSDTEAFF.

V and J are TRBV23-1 and TRBJ1-4, with D possibly matching TRBD1 (5 bases). TRBV23-1 counts as an open reading frame of uncertain function. The CDR3 loop spans 15 amino acids. Trimming removed 11 bases from V and 12 bases from J, with 28 bases in between. The CDR3 DNA reads TGCGCCCACTTCAGAGGGCCAGGGAGGGCTCTAGAACTGTTTTTT. Amino acids: CAHFRGPGRALELFF.

The CDR3 spells CASSSSGRTYNEQFF. CDR3 DNA sequence: TGTGCCAGCAGCTCTAGCGGGAGAACGTACAATGAGCAGTTCTTC. The chain combines TRBV11-2 with TRBJ2-1; the match to TRBD2 covers 10 bases. V gave up 4 bases and J gave up 4 bases; unmatched junction bases: 4. The germline V gene encodes CDR1 SGHAT and CDR2 FQNNGV. The CDR3 totals 15 residues. The variable domain in full, with the rest retrieved from reference TRBV11-2 and TRBJ2-1, is EAGVAQSPRYKIIEKRQSVAFWCNPISGHATLYWYQQILGQGPKLLIQFQNNGVVDDSQLPKDRFSAERLKGVDSTLKIQPAKLEDSAVYLCASSSSGRTYNEQFFGPGTRLTVL.

This clone was counted a single time. The J gene is TRBJ1-3, the V gene TRBV13, with D tentatively TRBD1 (5 bases). The CDR3 is made up of 13 amino acids. With 4 bases removed from V and 8 bases from J, the gap between germline ends came to 12 bases. Looked up from germline, CDR1 is PRHDT and CDR2 is FYEKMQ (reference sequence). The CDR3 DNA follows: TGTGCCAGCAGCTCCGACAGCTCGGACACCATATATTTT. It encodes CASSSDSSDTIYF.

This chain connects TRBV9 to TRBJ2-1; TRBD1 might be the D (6 bases). The CDR3 has 14 residues. The germline CDR1 and CDR2 sequences are SGDLS and YYNGEE. Trimming removed 6 bases at V and 2 bases at J, with 12 bases between. CDR3: CASKKGETYNEQFF. The CDR3 region has the DNA TGTGCCAGCAAAAAGGGGGAGACCTACAATGAGCAGTTCTTC.

The chain employs TRBV5-4 and TRBJ2-5; 7 nucleotides align to TRBD1. With 4 bases clipped from V and 2 bases from J, the junction kept 8 bases outside the gene matches. CDR1 is SGHNT and CDR2 is YYREEE in the germline V gene (reference sequence). This CDR3 spans 15 amino acids. The CDR3 DNA is TGTGCCAGCAGCGCCGACAGGGCCCAACAAGAGACCCAGTACTTC. Protein sequence: CASSADRAQQETQYF. Using reference TRBV5-4 and TRBJ2-5 for the parts outside the CDR3, the full variable domain is ETGVTQSPTHLIKTRGQQVTLRCSSQSGHNTVSWYQQALGQGPQFIFQYYREEENGRGNFPPRFSGLQFPNYSSELNVNALELDDSALYLCASSADRAQQETQYFGPGTRLLVL.

This clone has just one count. The identical CDR3 is also encoded by other nucleotide sequences in the sample. The rearrangement uses TRBV4-3 and TRBJ1-5, with TRBD1 matching 9 bases. V shed 6 bases and J 3 bases; nucleotides not matched to a gene: 12. CDR3 length: 17 amino acids. From germline, CDR1 is LGHNA and CDR2 YSLEER. CDR3 nucleotide sequence: TGCGCCAGCAGTCTACACTTTGACAGGGGGGACAATCAGCCCCAGCATTTT. Its translation: CASSLHFDRGDNQPQHF.

V usage is TRBV28 and J usage is TRBJ2-7; 13 bases agree with TRBD2. From germline, CDR1 is MDHEN and CDR2 SYDVKM. This CDR3 contains 13 residues. Trimming cost V 6 bases and J 4 bases; bases outside gene matches: 0. DNA for the CDR3: TGTGCCAGCAGACTAGCGGGAGGGTACGAGCAGTACTTC. Translation gives CASRLAGGYEQYF.

The J gene is TRBJ2-1, the V gene TRBV7-6; 9 bases align to TRBD2. Germline assignment: CDR1 SGHVS and CDR2 FNYEAQ. The V segment lost 2 bases and the J segment 4 bases; nucleotides outside the gene matches: 6. This CDR3 comprises 16 residues. Here the CDR3 DNA reads TGTGCCAGCAGCTTATTTCTAGCGGGAAAATACAATGAGCAGTTCTTC. It codes for CASSLFLAGKYNEQFF.

The V call is TRBV9, the J call TRBJ2-5; weak D call: TRBD1 (5 bases). In germline, CDR1 is SGDLS, CDR2 YYNGEE. This CDR3 contains 15 residues. The ends were cut back, 0 bases at V and 0 bases at J, with 9 bases in the middle. This CDR3 is CASSVGTSDQETQYF. CDR3 DNA: TGTGCCAGCAGCGTAGGGACATCTGACCAAGAGACCCAGTACTTC.

The chain is built from TRBV30 and TRBJ2-4; D remains unclear. Looked up from germline, CDR1 is GTSNPN and CDR2 is SVGIG (reference sequence). The length of the CDR3 is 12 residues. Trimming cost V 0 bases and J 8 bases, with 8 bases left between them. As DNA, the CDR3 is TGTGCCTGGAGTGTACGGAGCCACATTCAGTACTTC. It specifies CAWSVRSHIQYF.

The rearrangement links TRBV19 to TRBJ1-5; D not certain. The germline V and J ends were trimmed by 2 bases and 6 bases, with 20 bases remaining between them. The CDR3 consists of 17 residues. The V gene's germline CDR1 is LNHDA and CDR2 SQIVND (reference sequence). The CDR3 region is CASSIMVNPRTFQPQHF. CDR3 in DNA: TGTGCCAGTAGTATAATGGTCAACCCCCGAACTTTTCAGCCCCAGCATTTT.

V and J are TRBV6-5 and TRBJ2-7; tentatively, D is TRBD1 (6 bases). Germline lookup yields CDR1 MNHEY and CDR2 SVGAGI. V lost 6 bases and J lost 10, with 10 bases in between. The CDR3 has 10 residues. CDR3 in amino acids: CASRETGQYF. The CDR3 region has the DNA TGTGCCAGCAGAGAGACAGGCCAGTACTTC.

The chain joins TRBV10-3 to TRBJ2-3, with 7 bases lining up with TRBD2. Germline V lookup: CDR1 ENHRY, CDR2 SYGVKD. This CDR3 region has 15 residues. With V trimmed by 11 bases and J by 5 bases, 16 bases remained unmatched. The DNA of the CDR3 is TGTGCCTCCTCCCAAGAGCCGGGACTAAGAGATACGCAGTATTTT. Amino acid sequence: CASSQEPGLRDTQYF.

The rearrangement uses TRBV11-2 and TRBJ1-1, with 7 bases that match TRBD1. CDR1 is SGHAT, CDR2 FQNNGV, per germline. With 1 base clipped from V and 3 bases from J, the junction kept 11 bases outside the gene matches. The CDR3 is made up of 17 amino acids. Here the CDR3 DNA reads TGTGCCAGCAGCTTAGTCTCGGAGACACAGGGGTACACTGAAGCTTTCTTT. This codes for CASSLVSETQGYTEAFF.

V usage is TRBV6-6 and J usage is TRBJ1-1, with 7 nucleotides matching TRBD1. V lost 10 bases, J lost 2 bases, and 10 bases stayed unmatched. CDR1 is MNHNY and CDR2 is SVGAGI in the germline V gene (reference sequence). The CDR3 spans 14 residues. CDR3 nucleotide sequence: TGTGCCACTACCCCGGGACAGTTAAACACTGAAGCTTTCTTT. It codes for CATTPGQLNTEAFF.

J is TRBJ2-2 and V is TRBV5-1, with 7 positions matching TRBD2. With 4 bases clipped from V and 7 bases from J, the junction kept 10 bases outside the gene matches. Germline V gene data show CDR1 as SGHRS and CDR2 as YFSETQ. The CDR3 is 15 amino acids. The DNA for the CDR3 is TGCGCCAGCAGCCTGGACGAAGGGAGGGGCGGGGAGCTGTTTTTT. Translating gives CASSLDEGRGGELFF.

The chain recombines TRBV10-3 with TRBJ2-2; 9 nucleotides agree with TRBD1. J gave up 7 bases and V 6 bases, and 6 bases lay outside the gene matches. The CDR3 is 14 residues long. CDR1 is ENHRY, CDR2 SYGVKD, per germline. CDR3 sequence: CAIRQGANDGELFF. The CDR3 nucleotides read TGTGCCATCAGACAGGGGGCCAACGACGGGGAGCTGTTTTTT.

The table lists this clone with a few counts. J is TRBJ1-6 and V is TRBV5-5; 7 nucleotides agree with TRBD1. V lost 0 bases, J lost 10 bases, and 7 bases stayed unmatched. This CDR3 contains 15 residues. Per the germline V gene, CDR1 is SGHKS and CDR2 is YYEKEE (reference sequence). The CDR3 here is CASSLEEGARSPLHF. The CDR3 region has the DNA TGTGCCAGCAGCTTGGAAGAGGGGGCCCGGTCACCCCTCCACTTT.

The chain couples TRBV5-4 to TRBJ1-1; no definite D call. CDR3 size: 12 residues. Trimming took 3 bases from V and 2 from J, leaving 5 bases between them. CDR1 is SGHNT and CDR2 is YYREEE in the germline V gene (reference sequence). CDR3 in amino acids: CASSSTNTEAFF. The CDR3 DNA follows: TGTGCCAGCAGCTCGACTAACACTGAAGCTTTCTTT.

The V and J genes are TRBV3-1 (or the pseudogene TRBV3-2) and TRBJ2-7; the match to TRBD2 covers 13 bases. This CDR3 region has 14 residues. Germline-derived CDR1 and CDR2 are LGHDT and YNNKEL (reference sequence). Trimming removed 6 bases from V and 6 bases from J; junction bases left unmatched: 5. The CDR3 region is CASRRTSGSGEQYF. In nucleotides, the CDR3 is TGTGCCAGCAGACGGACTAGCGGGAGTGGCGAGCAGTACTTC.

This clone has just one count. The chain is built from TRBV6-2 or TRBV6-3 and TRBJ2-7; maybe TRBD2 (6 bases). CDR1 MNHEY and CDR2 SVGEGT come from the germline V gene. This CDR3 has 15 residues. The V gene lost 5 bases and the J gene lost 0 bases, with 14 bases spanning the gap. The CDR3 nucleotides read TGTGCCAGCAGTCCCGCGGCGGGGTCCTCCTACGAGCAGTACTTC. Amino acids: CASSPAAGSSYEQYF.